This TCR beta chain comes out of a study of CD8 T cells in Susac syndrome. The study, taken as a whole, reports: By the study's own acknowledgment, its TCR sequencing and HLA analysis included relatively few individuals.

The authors sequenced TCR beta from blood CD8+ and CD4+ T cells. The CD8+ and CD4+ T cells were isolated magnetically using a negative isolation approach, whereas the TEMRA cells were enriched by FACS. This clonotype was seen more than once but under ten times. Its antigen is unidentified. Germline CDR1 is SQVTM and CDR2 is ANQGSEA. This CDR3 contains 13 residues. Trimming took 2 bases from V and 7 from J, leaving 15 bases between them. Random-hexamer reverse transcription was applied to about 0.45 to 1 ug RNA. TCR beta CDR3 was amplified by immunoSEQ multiplex PCR. This amplification extended across 54 Vbeta and 13 Jbeta segments. TCRdb redid the calling of the immunoSEQ multiplex PCR reads with MiXCR, one entry per CDR3 protein. The data hold approximately 280,000 distinct CDR3 sequences, with 85% observed a single time.

This chain joins TRBV29-1 and TRBJ2-7; D remains unclear. Specimen: CD8+ T cells from PBMCs. The TCR sequence derives from a human donor with multiple sclerosis. CDR3 DNA sequence: TGCAGCGTTGAATGGTTTGGCAAGAGGGAGCAGTACTTC. Translating it yields CSVEWFGKREQYF.